The entry below describes one TCR beta chain. Authors' analysis steps: Amplification of reference gene primers was used by the study to estimate nucleated cell counts. The repertoire was sequenced with immunoSEQ multiplex PCR; TCRdb's copy has only in-frame clones and lacks some. V, J and clone size are those of that table, while D and trimming were read from the DNA. The profile covers approximately 97,000 clones, with about 72% appearing a single time and approximately 9.8% taken by the ten largest. The data derive from a study of blood T cell repertoires in COVID-19. The CDR3 has 18 residues. The trim removed 5 bases at V and 6 bases at J, leaving 11 bases unmatched. Germline V CDR1 and CDR2: SGHTA, FQGNSA.

The clonotype was recovered from a man aged 55 to 70 with active or convalescent COVID-19. Source material: peripheral blood. This chain uses TRBV7-2 with TRBJ2-1; TRBD2 aligns across 15 bases. The CDR3 loop reads CASSHGTSGRRLGNEQFF. The CDR3 nucleotides are TGTGCCAGCAGCCACGGGACTAGCGGGAGGCGTCTAGGCAATGAGCAGTTCTTC.